These 6 T cell receptor beta chains originate from one sample sequenced in a study of blood T cells in healthy people across ages. The use of a sample-barcoded 5' primer and a J-beta primer mix characterized a second PCR of about 7 to 12 cycles. TCRdb passed the 5' RACE reads through MiXCR, listing each CDR3 protein once. The sample lists about 2 million distinct CDR3 sequences, 49% seen once, with around 2.1% in the top ten. Sequencing used blood. These receptors were taken from a woman between 40 and 55 years old in good health.

This clonotype was detected only a few times. This chain joins TRBV7-3 and TRBJ2-1; 8 bases match TRBD2. Losses at the gene ends were 10 bases for V and 7 bases for J; bases not matched to a gene: 12. Germline loops: CDR1 SGHTA, CDR2 FQGTGA. The CDR3 runs 14 residues. The CDR3 DNA is TGTGCCACAGGACACGGGGGGGCCCCGAATGAGCAGTTCTTC. Protein: CATGHGGAPNEQFF.

The chain is built from TRBV7-2 and TRBJ2-3; 10 nucleotides agree with TRBD1. The CDR3 is 15 residues long. V lost 4 bases to trimming and J lost 7 bases; unmatched junction nucleotides: 8. Germline CDR1 is SGHTA and CDR2 is FQGNSA. The CDR3: CASSSKTGGRNTQYF. The CDR3 DNA is TGTGCCAGCAGCTCGAAGACAGGGGGCAGGAATACGCAGTATTTT.

The chain links TRBV20-1 to TRBJ1-2; D is unresolved. Germline values: CDR1 DFQATT, CDR2 SNEGSKA (reference sequence). CDR3 length equals 13 residues. With 1 base removed from V and 0 bases from J, the gap between germline ends came to 6 bases. The CDR3 nucleotides are TGCAGTGCTAGAGGCAGCACTAACTATGGCTACACCTTC. It codes for CSARGSTNYGYTF.

The CDR3 bases are TGCAGCGTTTTCCAGGGAGAGACCCAGTACTTC. It is translated as CSVFQGETQYF. The rearrangement uses TRBV29-1 and TRBJ2-7, with a tentative D call TRBD1 (5 bases). Gene TRBJ2-5 matches the end of the DNA better, so the J call may be wrong. Germline V gene lookup returns CDR1 SQVTM and CDR2 ANQGSEA. The CDR3 sequence is 11 residues long.

The chain has TRBV12-3 or TRBV12-4 and TRBJ2-7, with D perhaps TRBD1 (8 bases). Trimming took 6 bases from V and 3 from J, leaving 18 bases between them. The CDR3 is 15 residues long. CDR3 sequence (DNA): TGTGCCAGCAGGGACACAGGGGGGGACTTCTACGAGCAGTACTTC. It yields the protein CASRDTGGDFYEQYF.

The chain combines TRBV28 with TRBJ1-2; TRBD1 is a possible D gene (6 bases). The germline V gene encodes CDR1 MDHEN and CDR2 SYDVKM. V lost 5 bases to trimming and J lost 4 bases, with 14 bases between them. The CDR3 is 14 residues long. The CDR3 DNA reads TGTGCCAGCAGTCATGATGGGGGGCTCTATGGCTACACCTTC. This codes for CASSHDGGLYGYTF.